The 5 T cell receptor beta chains below were found in one sample sequenced in a study of CD8 T cells in Susac syndrome. It was with random hexamers that 0.5 to 1 ug RNA was reverse transcribed. TCRdb re-derived calls from the immunoSEQ multiplex PCR reads in MiXCR, one entry per CDR3 protein. Here the sample spans 180,000 or so distinct CDR3 sequences, about 95% being singletons. Input material: CD4+ T cells from PBMCs. The source of these receptors is a human donor in good health.

This chain connects TRBV27 to TRBJ2-2; TRBD1 matches 7 bases. Losses at the gene ends were 5 bases for V and 5 bases for J; bases not matched to a gene: 8. CDR1 and CDR2 from the germline V gene are MNHEY and SMNVEV (reference sequence). The CDR3 consists of 15 residues. As DNA, the CDR3 is TGTGCCAGCAGTCCAGCTTACAGGGGAACCGGGGAGCTGTTTTTT. Translated: CASSPAYRGTGELFF.

This CDR3 reads CASSATSTDTQYF. The CDR3 DNA follows: TGTGCCAGCAGCGCCACTAGCACAGATACGCAGTATTTT. V is TRBV9 and J is TRBJ2-3; D ambiguous. This CDR3 is 13 amino acids long. With 3 bases removed from V and 0 bases from J, the gap between germline ends came to 5 bases. CDR1 and CDR2 (germline): SGDLS, YYNGEE.

This chain links TRBV30 with TRBJ1-5; D is unclear. V lost 0 bases, J lost 11 bases, and 8 bases lay in between. This CDR3 has 11 amino acids. Looked up from germline, CDR1 is GTSNPN and CDR2 is SVGIG (reference sequence). The CDR3: CAWSVGGAQHF. CDR3 in DNA: TGTGCCTGGAGTGTGGGAGGAGCCCAGCATTTT.

The chain couples TRBV27 to TRBJ2-7; TRBD2 might be the D (6 bases). CDR1 and CDR2 from the germline V gene are MNHEY and SMNVEV (reference sequence). The CDR3 consists of 14 residues. The ends were cut back, 6 bases at V and 5 bases at J, with 17 bases in the middle. The CDR3 region has the DNA TGTGCCAGCAGCCCGGGCGGGATATCCCACGAGCAGTACTTC. It translates to CASSPGGISHEQYF.

This chain connects TRBV7-2 to TRBJ1-2, with TRBD1 as a possible D gene (5 bases). Trimming removed 2 bases at V and 6 bases at J, with 10 bases between. Germline-derived CDR1 and CDR2 are SGHTA and FQGNSA. CDR3 size: 13 residues. The CDR3, as DNA: TGTGCCAGCAGCTTAAACAGGTTGGATGGCTACACCTTC. It specifies CASSLNRLDGYTF. Based on the CDR3 plus reference TRBV7-2 and TRBJ1-2, the full variable domain is GAGVSQSPSNKVTEKGKDVELRCDPISGHTALYWYRQSLGQGLEFLIYFQGNSAPDKSGLPSDRFSAERTGGSVSTLTIQRTQQEDSAVYLCASSLNRLDGYTFGSGTRLTVV.